This TCR beta chain comes out of a study of T cells in Graves' hyperthyroidism and ophthalmopathy. Study results and caveats: Blood also carried most thyroid clonotypes expanded above 0.001.

Aged 18 to 65, the patients had hyperthyroidism that was newly diagnosed and had lasted under 2 months. A few counts support this clonotype. The antigen is unknown. The V gene end was trimmed by 5 bases and the J gene end by 6 bases; junction bases not matched to a gene: 13. The CDR3 sequence is 16 residues long. Germline loops: CDR1 SGHRS, CDR2 YFSETQ. TCR beta CDR3 region amplification was performed from RNA transcripts. An initial round of RT-PCR targeting the TCR CDR3 relied on the HTBI primer set. TCRdb re-called the multiplex PCR reads with MiXCR, one entry per CDR3 protein. The sample records about 360,000 distinct CDR3 sequences, 13% being singletons.

V and J are TRBV5-1 and TRBJ1-5; 8 positions agree with TRBD1. The TCR was taken from a young woman with Graves' hyperthyroidism. The sequenced material came from blood. The CDR3 bases are TGCGCCAGCAGTTCGGAACCAGGGGGCGGCGGTCAGCCCCAGCATTTT. This codes for CASSSEPGGGGQPQHF.